These T cell receptor beta chains were read from a single sample in a study of cytomegalovirus exposure and HLA in healthy donors. Generated by immunoSEQ multiplex PCR, the TCRdb table keeps only in-frame clones and is missing some. The sample lists approximately 110,000 clones; 77% were seen once. The sequenced material came from PBMCs. The receptors derive from a human donor in good health. CDR3s include the opening cysteine and the closing phenylalanine or tryptophan. Fields, in order: clone size, J gene, V gene, D gene, CDR3 protein, CDR3 DNA. The D gene is left open where the match is weak. The listing skips clone size in some rows; elsewhere it reads once, few, many or a size class.

clone_size: -; j_call: TRBJ1-1; v_call: TRBV7-8; d_call: -; cdr3_aa: CASSLESGNTEAFF; cdr3_nt: TGTGCCAGCAGCTTAGAGTCAGGGAACACTGAAGCTTTCTTT
clone_size: -; j_call: TRBJ2-7; v_call: TRBV7-9; d_call: -; cdr3_aa: CASSVDRGYSFMDEQYF; cdr3_nt: TGTGCCAGCAGCGTCGATAGGGGGTATAGTTTTATGGACGAGCAGTACTTC
clone_size: -; j_call: TRBJ2-7; v_call: TRBV28; d_call: TRBD1; cdr3_aa: CASSLGAGGAYEQYF; cdr3_nt: TGTGCCAGCAGTTTAGGGGCAGGGGGTGCCTACGAGCAGTACTTC
clone_size: -; j_call: TRBJ1-2; v_call: TRBV5-1; d_call: -; cdr3_aa: CASSFQGRHGYTF; cdr3_nt: TGCGCCAGCAGCTTTCAGGGTAGGCATGGCTACACCTTC
clone_size: once; j_call: TRBJ2-1; v_call: TRBV6-4; d_call: TRBD2; cdr3_aa: CASSGASGGWNEQFF; cdr3_nt: TGTGCCAGCAGTGGGGCTAGCGGGGGCTGGAATGAGCAGTTCTTC
clone_size: -; j_call: TRBJ1-1; v_call: TRBV18; d_call: TRBD1; cdr3_aa: CASSRWTGKTEAFF; cdr3_nt: TGTGCCAGCTCACGCTGGACAGGGAAAACTGAAGCTTTCTTT
clone_size: few; j_call: TRBJ1-1; v_call: TRBV28; d_call: -; cdr3_aa: CASNLDSRRAAFF; cdr3_nt: TGTGCCAGCAACCTAGACAGTAGAAGGGCAGCTTTCTTT
clone_size: -; j_call: TRBJ2-7; v_call: TRBV19; d_call: TRBD1; cdr3_aa: CASSSGPGQVSYEQYF; cdr3_nt: TGTGCCAGTAGTTCAGGCCCGGGACAGGTCTCCTACGAGCAGTACTTC
clone_size: once; j_call: TRBJ2-1; v_call: TRBV14; d_call: TRBD2; cdr3_aa: CASSQDLGLAGGPSYNEQFF; cdr3_nt: TGTGCCAGCAGCCAAGACCTCGGACTAGCGGGAGGGCCCTCCTACAATGAGCAGTTCTTC
clone_size: -; j_call: TRBJ2-1; v_call: TRBV7-9; d_call: -; cdr3_aa: CASSLGLSSYNEQFF; cdr3_nt: TGTGCCAGCAGCTTAGGGTTGAGCTCCTACAATGAGCAGTTCTTC
clone_size: once; j_call: TRBJ2-1; v_call: TRBV4-1; d_call: TRBD2; cdr3_aa: CASSQDEAGAYNEQFF; cdr3_nt: TGCGCCAGCAGCCAAGATGAGGCGGGGGCCTACAATGAGCAGTTCTTC
clone_size: -; j_call: TRBJ2-7; v_call: TRBV19; d_call: -; cdr3_aa: CASSPEGTLTYEQYF; cdr3_nt: TGTGCCAGTAGTCCCGAAGGGACACTTACCTACGAGCAGTACTTC
clone_size: -; j_call: TRBJ2-2; v_call: TRBV9; d_call: TRBD2; cdr3_aa: CASSEAGLVKTGELFF; cdr3_nt: TGTGCCAGCAGCGAGGCGGGACTAGTAAAGACCGGGGAGCTGTTTTTT
clone_size: few; j_call: TRBJ2-2; v_call: TRBV7-8; d_call: TRBD1; cdr3_aa: CASSSPSGTGYTGELFF; cdr3_nt: TGTGCCAGCAGCTCCCCCTCCGGGACAGGGTACACCGGGGAGCTGTTTTTT
clone_size: -; j_call: TRBJ2-5; v_call: TRBV23-1; d_call: -; cdr3_aa: CASPPVDKRLHQETQYF; cdr3_nt: TGCGCCAGCCCCCCTGTCGACAAACGCTTACACCAAGAGACCCAGTACTTC
clone_size: once; j_call: TRBJ2-7; v_call: TRBV4-1; d_call: TRBD1; cdr3_aa: CASSQTGTGSLYEQYF; cdr3_nt: TGCGCCAGCAGCCAAACCGGGACAGGGTCGCTCTACGAGCAGTACTTC
clone_size: -; j_call: TRBJ2-7; v_call: TRBV5-6; d_call: TRBD1; cdr3_aa: CASSPGQGAYEQYF; cdr3_nt: TGTGCCAGCAGCCCAGGACAGGGTGCCTACGAGCAGTACTTC